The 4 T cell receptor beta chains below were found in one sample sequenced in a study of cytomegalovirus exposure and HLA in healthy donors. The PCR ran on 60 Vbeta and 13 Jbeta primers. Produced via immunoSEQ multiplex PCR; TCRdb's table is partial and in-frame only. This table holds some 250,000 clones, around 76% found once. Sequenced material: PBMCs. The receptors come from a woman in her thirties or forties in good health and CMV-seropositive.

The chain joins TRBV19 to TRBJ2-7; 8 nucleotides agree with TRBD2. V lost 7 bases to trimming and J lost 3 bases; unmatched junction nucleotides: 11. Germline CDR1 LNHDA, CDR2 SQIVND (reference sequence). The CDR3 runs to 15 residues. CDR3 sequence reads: CASTPAAGGSYEQYF. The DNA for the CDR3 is TGTGCCAGTACCCCGGCGGCGGGGGGTAGCTACGAGCAGTACTTC.

In nucleotides, the CDR3 is TGTGCCAGCAGCTGGAAGGGACAGATTTATGGCTACACCTTC. This codes for CASSWKGQIYGYTF. The rearrangement links TRBV5-6 to TRBJ1-2; TRBD1 aligns across 7 bases. CDR1 SGHDT and CDR2 YYEEEE come from the germline V gene. J was trimmed by 5 bases and V by 3 bases; bases with no gene match: 7. The CDR3 extends over 14 amino acids.

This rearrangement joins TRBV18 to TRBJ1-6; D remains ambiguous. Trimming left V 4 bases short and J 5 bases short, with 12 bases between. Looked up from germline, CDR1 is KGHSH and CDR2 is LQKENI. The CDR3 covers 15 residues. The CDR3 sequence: CASSLADKNNSPLHF. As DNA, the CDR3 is TGTGCCAGCTCACTCGCAGACAAGAATAATTCACCCCTCCACTTT.

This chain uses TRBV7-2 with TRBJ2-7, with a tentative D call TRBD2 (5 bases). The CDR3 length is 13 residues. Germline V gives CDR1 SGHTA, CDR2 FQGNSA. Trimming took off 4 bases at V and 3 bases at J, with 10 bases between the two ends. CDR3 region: CASSSSRVYEQYF. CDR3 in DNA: TGTGCCAGCAGCTCTTCGCGGGTCTACGAGCAGTACTTC.